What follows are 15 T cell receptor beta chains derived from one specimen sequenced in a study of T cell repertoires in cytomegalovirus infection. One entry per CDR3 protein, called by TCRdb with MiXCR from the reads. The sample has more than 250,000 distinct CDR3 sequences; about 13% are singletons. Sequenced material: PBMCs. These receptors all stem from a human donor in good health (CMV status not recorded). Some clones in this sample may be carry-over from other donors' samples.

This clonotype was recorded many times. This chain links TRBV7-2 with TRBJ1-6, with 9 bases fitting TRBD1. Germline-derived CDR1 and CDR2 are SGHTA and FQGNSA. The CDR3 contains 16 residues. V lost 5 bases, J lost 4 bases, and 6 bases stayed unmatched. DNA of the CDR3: TGTGCCAGCAGCCGCACCGGACAGGGGTATAATTCACCCCTCCACTTT. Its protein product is CASSRTGQGYNSPLHF.

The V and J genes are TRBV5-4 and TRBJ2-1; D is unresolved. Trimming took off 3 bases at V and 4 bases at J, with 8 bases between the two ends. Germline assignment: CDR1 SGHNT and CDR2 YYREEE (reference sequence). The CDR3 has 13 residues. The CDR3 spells CASSYDSYNEQFF. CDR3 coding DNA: TGTGCCAGCAGCTACGACTCTTACAATGAGCAGTTCTTC.

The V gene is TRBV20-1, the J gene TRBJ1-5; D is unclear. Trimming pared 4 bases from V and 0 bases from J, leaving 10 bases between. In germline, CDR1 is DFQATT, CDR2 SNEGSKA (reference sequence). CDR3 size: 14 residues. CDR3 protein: CSAKNTDSNQPQHF. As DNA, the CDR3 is TGCAGTGCTAAAAACACTGATAGCAATCAGCCCCAGCATTTT.

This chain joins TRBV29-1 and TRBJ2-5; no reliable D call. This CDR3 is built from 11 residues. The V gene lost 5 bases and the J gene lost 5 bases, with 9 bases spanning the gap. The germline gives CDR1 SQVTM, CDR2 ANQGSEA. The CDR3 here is CSVRWAETQYF. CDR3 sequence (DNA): TGCAGCGTTAGGTGGGCCGAGACCCAGTACTTC.

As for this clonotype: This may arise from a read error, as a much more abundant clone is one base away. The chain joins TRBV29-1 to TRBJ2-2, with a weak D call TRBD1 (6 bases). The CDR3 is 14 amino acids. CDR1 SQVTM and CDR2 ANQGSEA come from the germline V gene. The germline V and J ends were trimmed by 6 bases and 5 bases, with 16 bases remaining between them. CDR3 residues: CSVEQGAGTGELFF. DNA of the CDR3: TGCAGCGTGGAACAGGGAGCTGGAACCGGGGAGCTGTTTTTT.

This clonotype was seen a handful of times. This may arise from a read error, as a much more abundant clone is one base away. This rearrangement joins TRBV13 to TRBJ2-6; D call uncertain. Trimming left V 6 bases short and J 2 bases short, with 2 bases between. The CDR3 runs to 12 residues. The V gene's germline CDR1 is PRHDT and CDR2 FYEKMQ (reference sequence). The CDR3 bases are TGTGCCAGCAGTCCTGGGGCCAACGTCCTGACTTTC. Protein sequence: CASSPGANVLTF.

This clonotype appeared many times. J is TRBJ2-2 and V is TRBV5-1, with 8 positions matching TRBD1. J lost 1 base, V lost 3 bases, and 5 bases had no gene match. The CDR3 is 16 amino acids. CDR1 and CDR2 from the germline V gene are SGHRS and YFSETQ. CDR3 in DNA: TGCGCCAGCAGCTCCCGGACAGGGTTGAACACCGGGGAGCTGTTTTTT. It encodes CASSSRTGLNTGELFF.

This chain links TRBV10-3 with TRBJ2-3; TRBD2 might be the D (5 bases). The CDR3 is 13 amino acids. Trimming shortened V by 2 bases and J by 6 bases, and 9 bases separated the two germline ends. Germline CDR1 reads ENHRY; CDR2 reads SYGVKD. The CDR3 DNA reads TGTGCCATCAGTGAGGGACTGGGGGATACGCAGTATTTT. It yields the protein CAISEGLGDTQYF.

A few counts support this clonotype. DNA for the CDR3: TGTGCCAGCAGCTCCCCGACTAGTTCCTACAATGAGCAGTTCTTC. It yields the protein CASSSPTSSYNEQFF. The chain uses TRBV7-6 and TRBJ2-1; perhaps TRBD2 as D (6 bases). The CDR3 is made up of 15 amino acids. Per germline, CDR1 SGHVS and CDR2 FNYEAQ. The V and J ends lost 4 bases and 1 base respectively, with 11 bases between them.

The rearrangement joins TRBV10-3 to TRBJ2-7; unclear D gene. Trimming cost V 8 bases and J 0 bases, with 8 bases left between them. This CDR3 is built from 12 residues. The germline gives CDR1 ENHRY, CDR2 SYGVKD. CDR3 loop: CAIRASSYEQYF. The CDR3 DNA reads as TGTGCCATCCGGGCGTCCTCCTACGAGCAGTACTTC.

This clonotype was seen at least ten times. The CDR3 protein is CASSLRRETRPYEQYF. CDR3 DNA sequence: TGTGCCAGCAGTCTTCGACGGGAGACTCGCCCCTACGAGCAGTACTTC. V and J are TRBV28 and TRBJ2-7; TRBD2 is a possible D gene (6 bases). CDR1 and CDR2 (germline): MDHEN, SYDVKM. The CDR3 consists of 16 residues. Trimming removed 5 bases from V and 2 bases from J, with 19 bases in between.

The CDR3 bases are TGTGCCAGCAGCCAAGATCCCGGGGGGACTAACTATGGCTACACCTTC. Protein product: CASSQDPGGTNYGYTF. The chain joins TRBV14 to TRBJ1-2; TRBD1 is a possible D gene (5 bases). V was pared by 0 bases and J by 0 bases, with 11 bases between. The length of the CDR3 is 16 residues. CDR1 SGHDN and CDR2 FVKESK come from the germline V gene.

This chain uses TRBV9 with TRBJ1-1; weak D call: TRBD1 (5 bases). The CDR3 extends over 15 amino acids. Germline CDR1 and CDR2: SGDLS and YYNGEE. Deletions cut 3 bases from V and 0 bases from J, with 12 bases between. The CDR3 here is CASSATPGLNTEAFF. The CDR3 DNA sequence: TGTGCCAGCAGCGCTACCCCAGGGCTGAACACTGAAGCTTTCTTT.

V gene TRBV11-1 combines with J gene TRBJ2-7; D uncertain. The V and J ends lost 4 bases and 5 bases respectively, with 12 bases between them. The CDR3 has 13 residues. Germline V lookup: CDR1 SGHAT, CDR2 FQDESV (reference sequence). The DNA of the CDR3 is TGTGCCAGCAGCTCCCTTGAGGTCGACGAGCAGTACTTC. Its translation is CASSSLEVDEQYF. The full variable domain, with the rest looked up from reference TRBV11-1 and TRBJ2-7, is EAEVAQSPRYKITEKSQAVAFWCDPISGHATLYWYRQILGQGPELLVQFQDESVVDDSQLPKDRFSAERLKGVDSTLKIQPAELGDSAMYLCASSSLEVDEQYFGPGTRLTVT.

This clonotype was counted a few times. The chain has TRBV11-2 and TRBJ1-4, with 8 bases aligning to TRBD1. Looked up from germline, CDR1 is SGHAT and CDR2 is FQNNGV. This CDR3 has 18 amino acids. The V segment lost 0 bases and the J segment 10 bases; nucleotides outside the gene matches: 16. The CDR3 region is CASSLDLRETGVSGKLFF. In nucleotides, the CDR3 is TGTGCCAGCAGCTTAGATCTGAGGGAGACAGGGGTCTCCGGAAAACTGTTTTTT. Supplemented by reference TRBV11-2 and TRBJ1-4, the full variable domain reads EAGVAQSPRYKIIEKRQSVAFWCNPISGHATLYWYQQILGQGPKLLIQFQNNGVVDDSQLPKDRFSAERLKGVDSTLKIQPAKLEDSAVYLCASSLDLRETGVSGKLFFGSGTQLSVL.